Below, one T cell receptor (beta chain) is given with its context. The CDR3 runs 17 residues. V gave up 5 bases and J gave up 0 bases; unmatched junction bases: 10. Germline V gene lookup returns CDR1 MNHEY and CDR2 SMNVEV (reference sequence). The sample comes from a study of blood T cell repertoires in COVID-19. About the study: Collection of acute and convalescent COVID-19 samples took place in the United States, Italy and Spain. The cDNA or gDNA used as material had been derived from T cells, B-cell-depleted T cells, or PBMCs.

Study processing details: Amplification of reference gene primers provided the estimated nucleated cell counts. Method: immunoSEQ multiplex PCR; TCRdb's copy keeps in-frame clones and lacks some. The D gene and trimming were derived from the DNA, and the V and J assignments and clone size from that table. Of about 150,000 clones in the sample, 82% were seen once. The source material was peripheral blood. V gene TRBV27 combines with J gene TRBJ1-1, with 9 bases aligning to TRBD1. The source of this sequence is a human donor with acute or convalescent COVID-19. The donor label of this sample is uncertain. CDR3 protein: CASSEGQGRFMNTEAFF. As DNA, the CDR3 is TGTGCCAGCAGTGAGGGACAGGGTCGTTTCATGAACACTGAAGCTTTCTTT.